In this sample, the clone carrying this T cell receptor (beta chain) turned up many times. Germline CDR1 SNHLY, CDR2 FYNNEI. The length of the CDR3 is 13 residues. V shed 7 bases and J shed 0 bases, with 8 bases lying between them. From 300 to 450 ng of RNA, a library with molecular barcoded alpha/delta and beta/gamma adaptors was made. Using its own MiXCR run on the reads, TCRdb lists one record per CDR3 protein. The sample records 35,000 to 50,000 distinct CDR3 sequences, over 11% being singletons. Bone marrow was sampled from every patient at the time of active disease. This specimen belongs to a study of read filtering for tumor transcriptome and immune sequencing.

The TCR was taken from a donor at least 40 years old with multiple myeloma. V usage is TRBV2 and J usage is TRBJ2-3; D possibly uses TRBD1 or TRBD2 (5 bases each). Sequenced sample: a population of CD138-negative cells sorted from bone marrow. The CDR3 spells CASNGASTDTQYF. CDR3 sequence (DNA): TGTGCCAGCAACGGGGCCAGCACAGATACGCAGTATTTT.